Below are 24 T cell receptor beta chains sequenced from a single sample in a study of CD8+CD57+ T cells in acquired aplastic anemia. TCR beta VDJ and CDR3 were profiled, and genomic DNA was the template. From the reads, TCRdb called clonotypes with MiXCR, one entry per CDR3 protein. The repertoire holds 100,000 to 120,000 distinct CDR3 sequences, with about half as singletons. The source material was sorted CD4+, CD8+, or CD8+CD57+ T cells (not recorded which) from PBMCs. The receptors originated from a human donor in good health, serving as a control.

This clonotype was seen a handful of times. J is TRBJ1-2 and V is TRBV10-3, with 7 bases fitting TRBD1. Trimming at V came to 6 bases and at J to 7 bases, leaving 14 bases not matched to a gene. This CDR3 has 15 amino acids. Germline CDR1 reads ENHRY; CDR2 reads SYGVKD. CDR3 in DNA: TGTGCCATCAGGGATGATACAGGGGAGCTGAGTGGCTACACCTTC. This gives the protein CAIRDDTGELSGYTF.

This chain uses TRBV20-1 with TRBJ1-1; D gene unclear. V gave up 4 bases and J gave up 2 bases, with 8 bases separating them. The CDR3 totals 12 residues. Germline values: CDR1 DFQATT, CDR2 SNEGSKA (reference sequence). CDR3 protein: CSATTGNTEAFF. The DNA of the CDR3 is TGCAGTGCTACAACTGGTAACACTGAAGCTTTCTTT.

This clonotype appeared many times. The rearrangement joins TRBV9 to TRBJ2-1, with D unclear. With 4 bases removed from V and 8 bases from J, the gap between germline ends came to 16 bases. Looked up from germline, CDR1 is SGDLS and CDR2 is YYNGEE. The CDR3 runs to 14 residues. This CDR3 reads CASSTRSSLDEQFF. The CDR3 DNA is TGTGCCAGCAGCACGCGGTCCTCCTTGGATGAGCAGTTCTTC. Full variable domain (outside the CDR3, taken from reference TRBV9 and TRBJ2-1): DSGVTQTPKHLITATGQRVTLRCSPRSGDLSVYWYQQSLDQGLQFLIQYYNGEERAKGNILERFSAQQFPDLHSELNLSSLELGDSALYFCASSTRSSLDEQFFGPGTRLTVL.

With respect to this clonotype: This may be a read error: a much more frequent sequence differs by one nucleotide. CDR3 in DNA: TGTGCCAGTAGTATCGCGGGGGAAGCCGGGGAGCTGCTTTTT. Its protein product is CASSIAGEAGELLF. The genes are TRBV19 and TRBJ2-2; TRBD2 matches 7 bases. In germline, CDR1 is LNHDA, CDR2 SQIVND (reference sequence). This CDR3 contains 14 residues.

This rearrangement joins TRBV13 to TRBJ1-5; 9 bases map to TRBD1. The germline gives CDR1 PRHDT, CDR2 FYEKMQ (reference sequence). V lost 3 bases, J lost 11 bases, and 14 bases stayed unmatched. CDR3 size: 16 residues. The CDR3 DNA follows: TGTGCCAGCAGCTTGGCCGCGGGACAGGGTTGGGAGACCCAGCATTTT. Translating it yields CASSLAAGQGWETQHF. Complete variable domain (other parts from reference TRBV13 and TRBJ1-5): AAGVIQSPRHLIKEKRETATLKCYPIPRHDTVYWYQQGPGQDPQFLISFYEKMQSDKGSIPDRFSAQQFSDYHSELNMSSLELGDSALYFCASSLAAGQGWETQHFGDGTRLSIL.

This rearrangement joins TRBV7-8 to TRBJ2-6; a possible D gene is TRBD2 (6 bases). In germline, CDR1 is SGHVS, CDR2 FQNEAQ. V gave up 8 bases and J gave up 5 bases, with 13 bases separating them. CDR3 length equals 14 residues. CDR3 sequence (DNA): TGTGCCAGCCGCGGGGTTCCCAGGGCCAACGTCCTGACTTTC. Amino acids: CASRGVPRANVLTF.

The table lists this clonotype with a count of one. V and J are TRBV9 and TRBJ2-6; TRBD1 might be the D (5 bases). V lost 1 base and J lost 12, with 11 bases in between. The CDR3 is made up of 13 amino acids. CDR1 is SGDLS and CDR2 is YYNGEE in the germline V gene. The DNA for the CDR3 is TGTGCCAGCAGCGTATCGTACAGGCCCGTCCTGACTTTC. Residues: CASSVSYRPVLTF.

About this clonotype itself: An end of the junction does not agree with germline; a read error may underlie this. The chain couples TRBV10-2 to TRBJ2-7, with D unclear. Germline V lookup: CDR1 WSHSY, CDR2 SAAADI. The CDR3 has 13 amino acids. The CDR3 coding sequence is TGTGCCAGCAGTTACTCGAGGTTGGACGAGCAGTACTTC. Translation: CASSYSRLDEQYF.

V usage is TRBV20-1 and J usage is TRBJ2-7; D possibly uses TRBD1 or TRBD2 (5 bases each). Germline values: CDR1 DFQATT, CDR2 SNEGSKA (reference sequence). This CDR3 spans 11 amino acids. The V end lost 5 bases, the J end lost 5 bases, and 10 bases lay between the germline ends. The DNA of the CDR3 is TGCAGTGCTGGGGACCTCAACGAGCAGTACTTC. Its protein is CSAGDLNEQYF.

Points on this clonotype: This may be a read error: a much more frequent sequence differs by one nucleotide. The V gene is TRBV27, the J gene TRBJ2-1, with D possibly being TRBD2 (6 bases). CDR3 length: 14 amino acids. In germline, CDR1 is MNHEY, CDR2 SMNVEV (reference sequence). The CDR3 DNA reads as TGTGCCAGCAGTTGGGGCGGGGTAGACAATGAGCAGCTCTTC. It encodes CASSWGGVDNEQLF.

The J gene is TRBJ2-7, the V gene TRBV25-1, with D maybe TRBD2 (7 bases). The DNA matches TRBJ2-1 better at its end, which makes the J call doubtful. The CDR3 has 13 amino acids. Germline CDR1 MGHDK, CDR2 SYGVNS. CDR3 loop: CASSGGGRVEQFF. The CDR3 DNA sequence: TGTGCCAGCAGTGGGGGGGGCAGGGTTGAGCAGTTCTTC.

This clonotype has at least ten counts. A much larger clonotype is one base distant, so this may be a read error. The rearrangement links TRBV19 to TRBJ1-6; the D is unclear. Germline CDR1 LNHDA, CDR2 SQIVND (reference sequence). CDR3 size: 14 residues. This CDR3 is CASSMVSDNSPPHF. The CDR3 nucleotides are TGTGCCAGTAGTATGGTGTCAGATAATTCACCCCCCCACTTT. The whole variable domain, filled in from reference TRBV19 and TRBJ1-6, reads DGGITQSPKYLFRKEGQNVTLSCEQNLNHDAMYWYRQDPGQGLRLIYYSQIVNDFQKGDIAEGYSVSREKKESFPLTVTSAQKNPTAFYLCASSMVSDNSPPHFGNGTRLTVT.

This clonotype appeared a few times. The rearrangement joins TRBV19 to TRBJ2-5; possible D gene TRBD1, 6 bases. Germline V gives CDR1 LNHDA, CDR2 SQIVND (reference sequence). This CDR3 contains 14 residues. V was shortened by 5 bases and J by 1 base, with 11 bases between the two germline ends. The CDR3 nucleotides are TGTGCCAGTAGTCTCAGACAGGCCCAAGAGACCCAGTACTTC. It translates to CASSLRQAQETQYF.

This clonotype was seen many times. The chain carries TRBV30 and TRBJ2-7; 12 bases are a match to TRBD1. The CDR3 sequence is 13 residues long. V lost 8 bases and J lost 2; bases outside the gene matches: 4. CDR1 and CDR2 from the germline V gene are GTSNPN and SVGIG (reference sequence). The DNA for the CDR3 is TGTGCCCTGGGACAGGGGGCACCCTACGAGCAGTACTTC. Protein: CALGQGAPYEQYF.

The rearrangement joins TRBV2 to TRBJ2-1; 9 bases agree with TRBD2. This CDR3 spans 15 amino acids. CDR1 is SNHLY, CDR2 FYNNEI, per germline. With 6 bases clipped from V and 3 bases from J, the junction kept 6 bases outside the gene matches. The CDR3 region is CASREGLADYNEQFF. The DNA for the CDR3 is TGTGCCAGCAGGGAGGGACTAGCCGACTACAATGAGCAGTTCTTC.

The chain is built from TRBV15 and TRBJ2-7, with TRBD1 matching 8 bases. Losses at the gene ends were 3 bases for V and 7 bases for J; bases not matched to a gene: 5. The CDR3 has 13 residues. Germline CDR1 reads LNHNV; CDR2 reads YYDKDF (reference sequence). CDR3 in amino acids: CATSRTGVGEQYF. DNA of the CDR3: TGTGCCACCAGCAGGACAGGGGTGGGAGAGCAGTACTTC.

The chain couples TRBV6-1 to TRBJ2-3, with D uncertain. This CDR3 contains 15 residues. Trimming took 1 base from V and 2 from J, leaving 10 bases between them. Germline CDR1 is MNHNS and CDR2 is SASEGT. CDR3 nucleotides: TGTGCCAGCAGTGAAGTCTTCGTTGACACAGATACGCAGTATTTT. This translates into CASSEVFVDTDTQYF.

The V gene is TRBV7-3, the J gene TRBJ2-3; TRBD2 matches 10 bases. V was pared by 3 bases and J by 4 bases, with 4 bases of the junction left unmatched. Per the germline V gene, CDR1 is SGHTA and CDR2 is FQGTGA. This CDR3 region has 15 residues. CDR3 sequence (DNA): TGTGCCAGCAGCTTTAGACTAGCGGGCGCAGATACGCAGTATTTT. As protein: CASSFRLAGADTQYF.

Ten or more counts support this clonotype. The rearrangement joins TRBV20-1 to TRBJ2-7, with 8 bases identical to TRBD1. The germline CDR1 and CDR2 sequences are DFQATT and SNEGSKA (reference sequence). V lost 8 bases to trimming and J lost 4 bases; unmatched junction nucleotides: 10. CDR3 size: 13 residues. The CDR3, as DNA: TGCAGTACCGAGACAGGGGACGAATACGAGCAGTACTTC. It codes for CSTETGDEYEQYF.

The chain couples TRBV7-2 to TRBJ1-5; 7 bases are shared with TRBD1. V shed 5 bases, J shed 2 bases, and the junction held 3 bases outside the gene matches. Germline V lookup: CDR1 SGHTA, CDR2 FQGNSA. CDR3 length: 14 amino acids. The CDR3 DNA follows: TGTGCCAGCAGCCGCGGACAGGGCAATCAGCCCCAGCATTTT. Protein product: CASSRGQGNQPQHF. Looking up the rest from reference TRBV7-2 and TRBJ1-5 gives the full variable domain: GAGVSQSPSNKVTEKGKDVELRCDPISGHTALYWYRQSLGQGLEFLIYFQGNSAPDKSGLPSDRFSAERTGGSVSTLTIQRTQQEDSAVYLCASSRGQGNQPQHFGDGTRLSIL.

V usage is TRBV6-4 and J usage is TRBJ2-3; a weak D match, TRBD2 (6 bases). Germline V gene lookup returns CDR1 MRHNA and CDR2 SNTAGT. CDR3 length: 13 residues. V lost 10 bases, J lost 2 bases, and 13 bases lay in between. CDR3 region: CATSGRDTDTQYF. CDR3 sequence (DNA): TGTGCCACCTCTGGGCGGGACACAGATACGCAGTATTTT.

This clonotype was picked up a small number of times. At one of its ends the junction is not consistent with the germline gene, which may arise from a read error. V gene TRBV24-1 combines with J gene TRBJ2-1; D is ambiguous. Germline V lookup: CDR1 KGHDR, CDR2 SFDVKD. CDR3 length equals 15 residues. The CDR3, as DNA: TGTGCCAGCAGTGTAGTAGCAGACAACTACAATGAGCAGTTCTTC. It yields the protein CASSVVADNYNEQFF.

The CDR3 reads CASRSGTVSGANVLTF. The CDR3, as DNA: TGTGCCAGCAGGTCGGGGACAGTCTCTGGGGCCAACGTCCTGACTTTC. The chain has TRBV12-3 or TRBV12-4 and TRBJ2-6; 7 nucleotides line up with TRBD1. V shed 6 bases and J 0 bases; nucleotides not matched to a gene: 5. The CDR3 consists of 16 residues.

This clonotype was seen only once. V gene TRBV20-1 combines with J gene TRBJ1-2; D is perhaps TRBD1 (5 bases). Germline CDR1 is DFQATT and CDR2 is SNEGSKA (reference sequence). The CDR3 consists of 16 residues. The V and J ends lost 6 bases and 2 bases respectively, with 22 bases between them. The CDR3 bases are TGCAGTGCGACAGTAAGGGCGGCGGGGGGGAACTATGGCTACACCTTC. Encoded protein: CSATVRAAGGNYGYTF.